The subject of this entry is one TCR beta chain. What it binds is unknown. The CDR3 loop spans 15 amino acids. The germline V gene has CDR1 SQVTM and CDR2 ANQGSEA. J gave up 3 bases and V 1 base, and 5 bases lay outside the gene matches. The source of the sample is a study of cytomegalovirus exposure and HLA in healthy donors. Primers included in the PCR were 60 Vbeta and 13 Jbeta primers. The table came from immunoSEQ multiplex PCR; TCRdb's copy has only in-frame clones and leaves some out. Of some 180,000 clones listed, 75% to 85% are singletons. Study-wide findings and caveats: CMV antigen specificity of a few CMV-associated chains was confirmed in vitro.

Material for sequencing was PBMCs. The source of this sequence is a woman aged 50 to 60 in good health and CMV-seronegative. The rearrangement uses TRBV29-1 and TRBJ1-2; 10 positions agree with TRBD1. CDR3 coding DNA: TGCAGCGTTGAAGTAAGGACAGGGGGGGACTATGGCTACACCTTC. This codes for CSVEVRTGGDYGYTF.